The 25 T cell receptor beta chains in this list originate from one sample, sequenced in a study of early T cells in non-severe SARS-CoV-2 infection. TCRdb reprocessed the 5' RACE reads via MiXCR and lists one record per CDR3 protein. The sample comprises 77,000 or so distinct CDR3 sequences, 14% of which are singletons, and around 3.7% rests with the top ten. Sample: whole blood, taken at baseline. These receptors originate from an adult who was a healthcare worker with PCR-confirmed SARS-CoV-2 infection or an uninfected control (not recorded which).

V usage is TRBV12-3 or TRBV12-4 and J usage is TRBJ1-1; D is ambiguous. The ends were cut back, 6 bases at V and 4 bases at J, with 12 bases in the middle. The CDR3 covers 13 residues. DNA of the CDR3: TGTGCCAGCAGCAAAAGGGAGGGCACTGAAGCTTTCTTT. It codes for CASSKREGTEAFF.

This clonotype was detected a few times. This chain connects TRBV6-5 to TRBJ2-7; 8 bases are a match to TRBD1. This CDR3 has 12 amino acids. The trim removed 10 bases at V and 3 bases at J, leaving 5 bases unmatched. Germline V gene lookup returns CDR1 MNHEY and CDR2 SVGAGI. The CDR3 DNA is TGTGCCACCGGACAGGGCAGCTACGAGCAGTACTTC. Translation: CATGQGSYEQYF.

By frequency in the sample, this clonotype is medium-sized. The rearrangement links TRBV12-3 or TRBV12-4 to TRBJ2-5, with a weak D call TRBD1 (6 bases). V was shortened by 6 bases and J by 1 base, with 12 bases between the two germline ends. This CDR3 comprises 14 residues. The chain's CDR3 is CASSHRGIQETQYF. CDR3 DNA: TGTGCCAGCAGCCATAGGGGGATCCAAGAGACCCAGTACTTC.

The V and J genes are TRBV18 and TRBJ2-1; no clear D gene. CDR1 KGHSH and CDR2 LQKENI come from the germline V gene. Trimming left V 0 bases short and J 8 bases short, with 8 bases between. CDR3 length: 13 residues. Written as DNA, the CDR3 is TGTGCCAGCTCACCACCACCCCCGCATGAGCAGTTCTTC. Translated: CASSPPPPHEQFF.

This clonotype occurred a few times. The CDR3 loop is CASRLAGVGYNEQFF. The CDR3 nucleotides read TGTGCCAGCAGGCTAGCGGGAGTAGGCTACAATGAGCAGTTCTTC. V and J are TRBV27 and TRBJ2-1; 10 nucleotides line up with TRBD2. V was clipped by 6 bases and J by 3 bases; unmatched bases: 5. The CDR3 totals 15 residues. Germline-derived CDR1 and CDR2 are MNHEY and SMNVEV (reference sequence).

This clonotype came up many times. The rearrangement links TRBV2 to TRBJ2-7; no definite D call. This CDR3 is built from 15 residues. Per germline, CDR1 SNHLY and CDR2 FYNNEI. Trimming left V 7 bases short and J 2 bases short, with 18 bases between. The CDR3 DNA reads TGTGCCAGCAACCCCCAAACGGGCAGCACCTACGAGCAGTACTTC. Amino acid sequence: CASNPQTGSTYEQYF.

The CDR3 spells CASSLGGPTTNEQFF. DNA of the CDR3: TGTGCCAGCAGCTTAGGGGGCCCTACTACAAATGAGCAGTTCTTC. The chain combines TRBV7-9 with TRBJ2-1; D is possibly TRBD1 (5 bases). The CDR3 contains 15 residues. Trimming left V 1 base short and J 7 bases short, with 14 bases between. CDR1 is SEHNR, CDR2 FQNEAQ, per germline (reference sequence).

Ten or more counts support this clonotype. V and J are TRBV7-9 and TRBJ2-2, with a weak D call TRBD2 (5 bases). Trimming pared 4 bases from V and 3 bases from J, leaving 6 bases between. Germline V lookup: CDR1 SEHNR, CDR2 FQNEAQ (reference sequence). There are 13 residues in the CDR3. CDR3 loop: CASSSGYTGELFF. In DNA, the CDR3 is TGTGCCAGCAGCTCGGGATACACCGGGGAGCTGTTTTTT. Variable domain in full (rest from reference TRBV7-9 and TRBJ2-2): DTGVSQNPRHKITKRGQNVTFRCDPISEHNRLYWYRQTLGQGPEFLTYFQNEAQLEKSRLLSDRFSAERPKGSFSTLEIQRTEQGDSAMYLCASSSGYTGELFFGEGSRLTVL.

The chain employs TRBV7-8 and TRBJ2-1; D remains ambiguous. Germline CDR1 reads SGHVS; CDR2 reads FQNEAQ. The CDR3 runs to 15 residues. Trimming cost V 0 bases and J 3 bases, with 9 bases left between them. CDR3 nucleotide sequence: TGTGCCAGCAGCTTAGCGGGCCTACACTACAATGAGCAGTTCTTC. It specifies CASSLAGLHYNEQFF.

There are many counts of this clonotype. The rearrangement joins TRBV29-1 to TRBJ2-5, with a weak D call TRBD1 (5 bases). The CDR3 consists of 10 residues. V shed 4 bases and J shed 5 bases, with 5 bases lying between them. CDR1 SQVTM and CDR2 ANQGSEA come from the germline V gene. The CDR3 region is CSVAGETQYF. The CDR3, as DNA: TGCAGCGTTGCAGGGGAGACCCAGTACTTC.

This clonotype occurred a few times. The gene calls are TRBV6-2 or TRBV6-3 and TRBJ1-3; the D gene is possibly TRBD1 (5 bases). Germline lookup yields CDR1 MNHEY and CDR2 SVGEGT. Trimming left V 6 bases short and J 4 bases short, with 16 bases between. This CDR3 is built from 15 residues. CDR3 sequence (DNA): TGTGCCAGCAGGCCCGGGACCGCCCGCGGAAACACCATATATTTT. As protein: CASRPGTARGNTIYF.

Only a few counts were recorded for this clonotype. The CDR3 nucleotides are TGTGCCAGCAGTCCCGGGACAGATAGCAATCAGCCCCAGCATTTT. This gives the protein CASSPGTDSNQPQHF. The chain recombines TRBV7-9 with TRBJ1-5; 7 bases map to TRBD1. This CDR3 spans 15 amino acids. V dropped 6 bases and J dropped 0; count of bases not matched to a gene: 5. Germline V gene data show CDR1 as SEHNR and CDR2 as FQNEAQ (reference sequence).

This clonotype was observed at least ten times. The chain couples TRBV7-6 to TRBJ1-5, with TRBD1 identical over 7 bases. CDR1 SGHVS and CDR2 FNYEAQ come from the germline V gene. The ends lost 4 bases at V and 7 bases at J; junction bases unmatched: 4. The CDR3 covers 13 residues. The DNA for the CDR3 is TGTGCCAGCAGCTCGCAGGGGGGCCAGCCCCAGCATTTT. The encoded protein is CASSSQGGQPQHF. Combining the CDR3 with reference TRBV7-6 and TRBJ1-5 gives the whole variable domain GAGVSQSPRYKVTKRGQDVALRCDPISGHVSLYWYRQALGQGPEFLTYFNYEAQQDKSGLPNDRFSAERPEGSISTLTIQRTEQRDSAMYRCASSSQGGQPQHFGDGTRLSIL.

This clonotype was seen only a few times. A read error may produce the germline difference seen at one junction end. This chain uses TRBV28 with TRBJ2-5, with D unresolved. Germline assignment: CDR1 MDHEN and CDR2 SYDVKM. The CDR3 consists of 12 residues. CDR3 sequence reads: CASSPPDRATDF. CDR3 nucleotide sequence: TGTGCCAGCAGCCCTCCGGACCGTGCTACGGACTTC. The full variable domain, in which reference TRBV28 and TRBJ2-5 provide the parts outside the CDR3, is DVKVTQSSRYLVKRTGEKVFLECVQDMDHENMFWYRQDPGLGLRLIYFSYDVKMKEKGDIPEGYSVSREKKERFSLILESASTNQTSMYLCASSPPDRATDFGPGTRLLVL.

This chain links TRBV7-9 with TRBJ1-1; D may be TRBD1 (6 bases). Germline CDR1 SEHNR, CDR2 FQNEAQ (reference sequence). The V and J ends lost 6 bases and 4 bases respectively, with 12 bases between them. The CDR3 has 13 residues. The CDR3 loop reads CASSYRDTTEAFF. CDR3 coding DNA: TGTGCCAGCAGTTACCGGGACACCACTGAAGCTTTCTTT.

This clonotype was found many times. This rearrangement joins TRBV5-1 to TRBJ1-2; no definite D call. The germline V gene encodes CDR1 SGHRS and CDR2 YFSETQ. V lost 0 bases and J 2 bases, leaving 8 bases between the germline ends. The CDR3 spans 14 residues. The CDR3 loop reads CASSLGAGNYGYTF. The CDR3 DNA follows: TGCGCCAGCAGCTTGGGGGCCGGGAACTATGGCTACACCTTC.

Only a few counts were recorded for this clonotype. As DNA, the CDR3 is TGTGCCACCCTCTGGGAGGAAAGGGGCTCCTACGAGCAGTACTTC. Translating it yields CATLWEERGSYEQYF. The chain links TRBV11-2 to TRBJ2-7; D is possibly TRBD2 (6 bases). Germline CDR1 reads SGHAT; CDR2 reads FQNNGV. The CDR3 sequence is 15 residues long. Trimming pared 10 bases from V and 0 bases from J, leaving 19 bases between.

The chain has TRBV7-9 and TRBJ2-1; 9 positions match TRBD1. There are 12 residues in the CDR3. V gave up 5 bases and J gave up 7 bases; unmatched junction bases: 0. Looked up from germline, CDR1 is SEHNR and CDR2 is FQNEAQ (reference sequence). The CDR3: CASSGTGNEQFF. CDR3 coding DNA: TGTGCCAGCAGCGGGACAGGGAATGAGCAGTTCTTC.

This clonotype was detected many times. The chain uses TRBV20-1 and TRBJ2-1; the match to TRBD2 covers 7 bases. Germline lookup yields CDR1 DFQATT and CDR2 SNEGSKA (reference sequence). CDR3 length: 15 amino acids. V lost 3 bases to trimming and J lost 8 bases; unmatched junction nucleotides: 13. The CDR3 DNA reads as TGCAGTGCTAGTGAGGGCGGGAGTAAATACGATGAGCAGTTCTTC. This sequence encodes CSASEGGSKYDEQFF.

The chain recombines TRBV7-9 with TRBJ1-1; no reliable D call. This CDR3 has 12 residues. V was trimmed by 5 bases and J by 5 bases, leaving 9 bases between them. Per the germline V gene, CDR1 is SEHNR and CDR2 is FQNEAQ (reference sequence). The CDR3 nucleotides are TGTGCCAGCAGCCTGTCCGATACTGAAGCTTTCTTT. It encodes CASSLSDTEAFF. The full variable domain, rest sourced from reference TRBV7-9 and TRBJ1-1, is DTGVSQNPRHKITKRGQNVTFRCDPISEHNRLYWYRQTLGQGPEFLTYFQNEAQLEKSRLLSDRFSAERPKGSFSTLEIQRTEQGDSAMYLCASSLSDTEAFFGQGTRLTVV.

The chain carries TRBV11-3 and TRBJ1-1; no firm D call. V lost 0 bases to trimming and J lost 1 base, with 6 bases between them. CDR1 and CDR2 (germline): SGHNT, YENEEA. The CDR3 has 14 amino acids. The CDR3 coding sequence is TGTGCCAGCAGCTTAGACGGCAGGAACACTGAAGCTTTCTTT. Its translation: CASSLDGRNTEAFF.

This clonotype was counted many times. This chain uses TRBV5-1 with TRBJ1-2, with TRBD1 matching over 9 bases. V shed 4 bases and J 7 bases; nucleotides not matched to a gene: 5. Germline CDR1 reads SGHRS; CDR2 reads YFSETQ. This CDR3 contains 13 residues. The CDR3 sequence is CASSRGTGSGYTF. The CDR3 DNA follows: TGCGCCAGCAGCCGAGGGACAGGGAGTGGCTACACCTTC.

The chain recombines TRBV7-2 with TRBJ2-5; D not certain. CDR3 size: 13 residues. In germline, CDR1 is SGHTA, CDR2 FQGNSA. V was pared by 0 bases and J by 4 bases, with 6 bases between. CDR3 nucleotides: TGTGCCAGCAGCTTAGCGGCCCCAGAGACCCAGTACTTC. It yields the protein CASSLAAPETQYF.

This clonotype occurred a few times. The chain combines TRBV6-5 with TRBJ2-1, with 14 bases identical to TRBD2. J was trimmed by 8 bases and V by 6 bases; bases with no gene match: 3. The germline gives CDR1 MNHEY, CDR2 SVGAGI. The CDR3 extends over 14 amino acids. This chain's CDR3 is CASRAGLAGDEQFF. DNA of the CDR3: TGTGCCAGCAGAGCGGGACTAGCGGGAGATGAGCAGTTCTTC.

This chain uses TRBV20-1 with TRBJ2-2; D is possibly TRBD2 (7 bases). The CDR3 spans 15 residues. Trimming stripped 6 bases from V and 2 bases from J, with 16 bases between. Germline V gene lookup returns CDR1 DFQATT and CDR2 SNEGSKA (reference sequence). CDR3 nucleotide sequence: TGCAGTGCCCCCAGGGGACTAAGTAACACCGGGGAGCTGTTTTTT. Encoded protein: CSAPRGLSNTGELFF.